Listed here are 27 T cell receptor beta chains from one sample, sequenced in a study of T cell responses to AZD1222 COVID-19 vaccine. The assay was immunoSEQ multiplex PCR, and TCRdb's table has in-frame clones only and misses some. This sample carries just under 80,000 clones, 80% to 95% of them seen once, and the ten largest clones take around 4.5%. The material was peripheral blood, obtained 28 days after the second AZD1222 dose. The receptors were gathered from an adult who received the AZD1222 COVID-19 vaccine.

This clone has a single count. The chain has TRBV5-1 and TRBJ2-3; 10 bases fit TRBD1. CDR3 size: 15 residues. V was pared by 4 bases and J by 2 bases, with 4 bases of the junction left unmatched. The V gene's germline CDR1 is SGHRS and CDR2 YFSETQ. The CDR3 is CASSPGQGFTDTQYF. The CDR3 DNA sequence: TGCGCCAGCAGCCCGGGACAGGGGTTCACAGATACGCAGTATTTT.

The rearrangement links TRBV20-1 to TRBJ1-1; unclear D gene. This CDR3 is 10 amino acids long. The germline V gene encodes CDR1 DFQATT and CDR2 SNEGSKA (reference sequence). The germline V and J ends were trimmed by 3 bases and 7 bases, with 6 bases remaining between them. The CDR3 sequence: CSASGGEAFF. The CDR3 bases are TGCAGTGCTAGCGGCGGTGAAGCTTTCTTT.

This clone came up once. The chain uses TRBV19 and TRBJ2-7, with D perhaps TRBD2 (5 bases). This CDR3 spans 14 amino acids. V lost 8 bases, J lost 2 bases, and 16 bases lay in between. Germline V gives CDR1 LNHDA, CDR2 SQIVND (reference sequence). In nucleotides, the CDR3 is TGTGCCAGTTATAACGGGAATTATCCCTACGAGCAGTACTTC. As protein: CASYNGNYPYEQYF.

A remark on this clone: At the DNA level, this CDR3 is encoded by other sequences in the same sample as well. The chain couples TRBV19 to TRBJ1-2; tentative D call: TRBD1 (5 bases). Germline V CDR1 and CDR2: LNHDA, SQIVND (reference sequence). Trimming stripped 6 bases from V and 2 bases from J, with 7 bases between. The CDR3 totals 12 residues. The CDR3 nucleotides read TGTGCCAGTAGCCGGGACAACTATGGCTACACCTTC. Amino acids: CASSRDNYGYTF.

V usage is TRBV6-1 and J usage is TRBJ1-2; 7 positions agree with TRBD1. The CDR3 consists of 14 residues. V lost 6 bases and J lost 2; bases outside the gene matches: 6. Germline loops: CDR1 MNHNS, CDR2 SASEGT. CDR3 region: CASRRTGENYGYTF. CDR3 bases: TGTGCCAGCAGAAGGACAGGCGAAAACTATGGCTACACCTTC.

CDR3 in DNA: TGTGCCAGCAGTGAATTTGGGGACTATGGCTACACCTTC. This translates into CASSEFGDYGYTF. The V gene is TRBV25-1, the J gene TRBJ1-2; D remains ambiguous. The germline V and J ends were trimmed by 1 base and 3 bases, with 6 bases remaining between them. CDR3 length: 13 residues. Looked up from germline, CDR1 is MGHDK and CDR2 is SYGVNS.

This chain links TRBV5-4 with TRBJ2-1; maybe TRBD2 (5 bases). V was shortened by 4 bases and J by 0 bases, with 14 bases between the two germline ends. This CDR3 spans 16 amino acids. CDR1 is SGHNT, CDR2 YYREEE, per germline (reference sequence). In DNA form, the CDR3 reads TGTGCCAGCAGCAGGGCCGGACTGAACTCCTACAATGAGCAGTTCTTC. Protein: CASSRAGLNSYNEQFF.

The V and J genes are TRBV7-2 and TRBJ1-1; D gene uncertain. CDR3 length: 13 residues. The germline gives CDR1 SGHTA, CDR2 FQGNSA. The V end lost 5 bases, the J end lost 3 bases, and 10 bases lay between the germline ends. CDR3 sequence reads: CASSHDIHTEAFF. As DNA, the CDR3 is TGTGCCAGCAGCCACGACATTCACACTGAAGCTTTCTTT.

J is TRBJ2-2 and V is TRBV11-2, with TRBD2 matching 9 bases. The V and J ends lost 2 bases and 2 bases, in that order; junction bases with no gene match: 6. The CDR3 totals 17 residues. The V gene's germline CDR1 is SGHAT and CDR2 FQNNGV. The chain's CDR3 is CASSLLRGGFNTGELFF. The DNA for the CDR3 is TGTGCCAGCAGCTTATTGCGGGGGGGTTTTAACACCGGGGAGCTGTTTTTT.

The chain uses TRBV27 and TRBJ2-2, with TRBD2 as a possible D gene (6 bases). The germline gives CDR1 MNHEY, CDR2 SMNVEV (reference sequence). V lost 4 bases to trimming and J lost 3 bases, with 12 bases between them. The CDR3 extends over 15 amino acids. The CDR3 reads CASSSTSADTGELFF. Written as DNA, the CDR3 is TGTGCCAGCAGTTCGACTAGTGCCGACACCGGGGAGCTGTTTTTT.

The V and J genes are TRBV12-1 and TRBJ2-2; no check of the table's D call, TRBD1, against the DNA was made. TRBV12-1 is assigned pseudogene status. This CDR3 region has 17 residues. DNA of the CDR3: TGTGCCAGCAGCTTTGCGGGACAGGGGGCTAACACCGGGGAGCTGTTTTTT. Amino acid sequence: CASSFAGQGANTGELFF.

This sequence joins TRBV5-1 and TRBJ2-1; D not resolved. V was cut by 0 bases and J by 0 bases, with 10 bases left in between. CDR3 length equals 16 residues. Germline V gene lookup returns CDR1 SGHRS and CDR2 YFSETQ. The CDR3 reads CASSLVVAGSYNEQFF. The CDR3 nucleotides are TGCGCCAGCAGCTTGGTGGTGGCCGGCTCCTACAATGAGCAGTTCTTC. Based on the CDR3 plus reference TRBV5-1 and TRBJ2-1, the full variable domain is KAGVTQTPRYLIKTRGQQVTLSCSPISGHRSVSWYQQTPGQGLQFLFEYFSETQRNKGNFPGRFSGRQFSNSRSEMNVSTLELGDSALYLCASSLVVAGSYNEQFFGPGTRLTVL.

The chain joins TRBV30 to TRBJ2-7; D may be TRBD1 (6 bases). Germline V gene sequence: CDR1 GTSNPN, CDR2 SVGIG (reference sequence). Trimming shortened V by 6 bases and J by 2 bases, and 8 bases separated the two germline ends. This CDR3 has 11 residues. The CDR3 sequence: CACTGTYEQYF. In DNA, the CDR3 is TGTGCCTGTACAGGGACCTACGAGCAGTACTTC.

The CDR3 region is CASSAGRDTQYF. CDR3 DNA: TGTGCCAGCAGCGCGGGGAGAGATACGCAGTATTTT. The rearrangement uses TRBV9 and TRBJ2-3, with D possibly TRBD2 on 5 matching bases. This CDR3 contains 12 residues. The ends were cut back, 3 bases at V and 5 bases at J, with 7 bases in the middle. The germline gives CDR1 SGDLS, CDR2 YYNGEE.

The V call is TRBV5-1, the J call TRBJ2-3; D is uncertain. Germline V gene data show CDR1 as SGHRS and CDR2 as YFSETQ. The CDR3 length is 11 residues. The ends were cut back, 2 bases at V and 5 bases at J, with 3 bases in the middle. The CDR3 here is CASSLKDTQYF. The DNA of the CDR3 is TGCGCCAGCAGCTTAAAAGATACGCAGTATTTT.

The CDR3, as DNA: TGTGCCATCAGTGAGCAGACAGGGGCGGAACCCGAGCAGTACTTC. Its protein product is CAISEQTGAEPEQYF. V gene TRBV10-3 combines with J gene TRBJ2-7, with 8 bases fitting TRBD1. Germline CDR1 reads ENHRY; CDR2 reads SYGVKD. Germline trimming cut 2 bases from V and 6 bases from J; bases unmatched to any gene: 9. This CDR3 comprises 15 residues.

This sequence joins TRBV18 and TRBJ2-7, with unresolved D. V lost 0 bases and J 4 bases, leaving 7 bases between the germline ends. The CDR3 has 13 residues. CDR1 KGHSH and CDR2 LQKENI come from the germline V gene. The CDR3 loop reads CASSPPSGYEQYF. CDR3 nucleotides: TGTGCCAGCTCACCACCTAGTGGGTACGAGCAGTACTTC.

J is TRBJ2-6 and V is TRBV7-2, with D unresolved. The germline V and J ends were trimmed by 5 bases and 4 bases, with 15 bases remaining between them. This CDR3 has 16 residues. Looked up from germline, CDR1 is SGHTA and CDR2 is FQGNSA. CDR3 bases: TGTGCCAGCAGCCGTCAGGTCGGTCTCGGGGCCAACGTCCTGACTTTC. This translates into CASSRQVGLGANVLTF. The full variable domain, completed using reference TRBV7-2 and TRBJ2-6, is GAGVSQSPSNKVTEKGKDVELRCDPISGHTALYWYRQSLGQGLEFLIYFQGNSAPDKSGLPSDRFSAERTGGSVSTLTIQRTQQEDSAVYLCASSRQVGLGANVLTFGAGSRLTVL.

V is TRBV2 and J is TRBJ2-7, with 13 bases matching TRBD2. The CDR3 extends over 14 amino acids. The germline CDR1 and CDR2 sequences are SNHLY and FYNNEI. Trimming at V came to 8 bases and at J to 7 bases, leaving 8 bases not matched to a gene. CDR3 region: CASGQTSGRVEQYF. The CDR3 nucleotides are TGTGCCAGCGGACAAACTAGCGGGAGGGTTGAGCAGTACTTC.

J is TRBJ2-2 and V is TRBV19, with D maybe TRBD1 (6 bases). The germline CDR1 and CDR2 sequences are LNHDA and SQIVND (reference sequence). V lost 7 bases and J lost 6, with 15 bases in between. There are 14 residues in the CDR3. CDR3 amino acids: CASKQGVEAGELFF. The CDR3 DNA sequence: TGTGCCAGTAAACAGGGAGTAGAAGCCGGGGAGCTGTTTTTT.

This chain uses TRBV5-1 with TRBJ2-2; 12 positions match TRBD1. CDR3 length: 16 amino acids. Losses at the gene ends were 4 bases for V and 6 bases for J; bases not matched to a gene: 7. The germline V gene has CDR1 SGHRS and CDR2 YFSETQ. CDR3 nucleotide sequence: TGCGCCAGCAGCCTGGCCGGGACAGGGGGCGCCGGGGAGCTGTTTTTT. Its protein is CASSLAGTGGAGELFF.

CDR3 DNA sequence: TGTGCCAGCCCCGAGGCTAGCGGGTGTCACTACGAGCAGTACTTC. This sequence encodes CASPEASGCHYEQYF. The rearrangement joins TRBV11-3 to TRBJ2-7, with 8 nucleotides matching TRBD2. Per germline, CDR1 SGHNT and CDR2 YENEEA. The CDR3 consists of 15 residues. The trim removed 8 bases at V and 3 bases at J, leaving 12 bases unmatched.

The CDR3 nucleotides read TGTGCCACCAGTGAAGACGACAGAGTCTATGGCTACACCTTC. This codes for CATSEDDRVYGYTF. This chain joins TRBV24-1 and TRBJ1-2, with TRBD1 as a possible D gene (5 bases). The V and J ends lost 4 bases and 4 bases respectively, with 12 bases between them. CDR1 KGHDR and CDR2 SFDVKD come from the germline V gene. This CDR3 is built from 14 residues.

The V call is TRBV18, the J call TRBJ2-1; 10 bases are a match to TRBD1. From germline, CDR1 is KGHSH and CDR2 LQKENI. The CDR3 is 15 residues long. After removal of 3 bases from V and 7 bases from J, the junction contained 6 bases not matched to a gene. CDR3 nucleotide sequence: TGTGCCAGCTCACCTCGACAGGGGGCGAAGAATGAGCAGTTCTTC. It yields the protein CASSPRQGAKNEQFF.

The chain links TRBV7-7 to TRBJ2-7; the match to TRBD2 covers 9 bases. Unmatched junction bases numbered 11, after V lost 6 bases and J lost 5 bases. Germline-derived CDR1 and CDR2 are SSHAT and FNYEAQ (reference sequence). The CDR3 contains 15 residues. The CDR3 is CASRSNCSGSHEQYF. The CDR3 DNA reads as TGTGCCAGCAGATCCAACTGTAGCGGGAGCCACGAGCAGTACTTC.

The chain combines TRBV28 with TRBJ2-7; D is uncertain. CDR3 size: 16 residues. Between the trimmed V and J ends, which lost 5 bases and 0 bases, there was a span of 17 bases. Germline CDR1 and CDR2: MDHEN and SYDVKM. CDR3 protein: CASSPRNLGSSYEQYF. In DNA, the CDR3 is TGTGCCAGCAGTCCAAGGAATTTGGGCTCCTCCTACGAGCAGTACTTC.

This clone was seen once. This rearrangement joins TRBV7-2 to TRBJ1-5, with a possible D match to TRBD1 (5 bases). This CDR3 comprises 16 residues. CDR1 SGHTA and CDR2 FQGNSA come from the germline V gene. Trimming stripped 1 base from V and 1 base from J, with 11 bases between. The DNA for the CDR3 is TGTGCCAGCAGCTTAGAAGGGGAGGTGAGCAATCAGCCCCAGCATTTT. Its translation is CASSLEGEVSNQPQHF. The full variable domain, with the rest looked up from reference TRBV7-2 and TRBJ1-5, is GAGVSQSPSNKVTEKGKDVELRCDPISGHTALYWYRQSLGQGLEFLIYFQGNSAPDKSGLPSDRFSAERTGGSVSTLTIQRTQQEDSAVYLCASSLEGEVSNQPQHFGDGTRLSIL.